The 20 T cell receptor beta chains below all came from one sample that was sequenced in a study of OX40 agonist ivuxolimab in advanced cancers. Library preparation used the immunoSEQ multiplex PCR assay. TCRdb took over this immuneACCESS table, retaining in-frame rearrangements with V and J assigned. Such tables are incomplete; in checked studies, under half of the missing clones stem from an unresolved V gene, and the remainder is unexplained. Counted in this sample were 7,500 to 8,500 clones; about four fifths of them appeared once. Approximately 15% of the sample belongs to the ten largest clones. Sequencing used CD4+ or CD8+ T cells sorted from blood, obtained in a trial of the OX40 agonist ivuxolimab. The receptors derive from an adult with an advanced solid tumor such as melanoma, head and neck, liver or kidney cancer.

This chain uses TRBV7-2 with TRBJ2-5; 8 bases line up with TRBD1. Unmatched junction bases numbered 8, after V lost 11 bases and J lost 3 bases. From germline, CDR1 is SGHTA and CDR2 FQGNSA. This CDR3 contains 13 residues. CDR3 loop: CASQGASEETQYF. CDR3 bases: TGTGCCTCCCAGGGGGCGAGTGAAGAGACCCAGTACTTC.

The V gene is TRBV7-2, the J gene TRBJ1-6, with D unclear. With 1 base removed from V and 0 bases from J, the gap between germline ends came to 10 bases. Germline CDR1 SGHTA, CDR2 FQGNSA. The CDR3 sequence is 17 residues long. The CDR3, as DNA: TGTGCCAGCAGCTTAGACCAACAGAGCTCCTATAATTCACCCCTCCACTTT. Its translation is CASSLDQQSSYNSPLHF.

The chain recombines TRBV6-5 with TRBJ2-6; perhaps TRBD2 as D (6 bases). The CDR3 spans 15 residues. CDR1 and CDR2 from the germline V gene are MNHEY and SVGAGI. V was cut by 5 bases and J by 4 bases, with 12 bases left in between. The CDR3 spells CASSPGLGGANVLTF. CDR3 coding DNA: TGTGCCAGCAGTCCGGGACTGGGAGGGGCCAACGTCCTGACTTTC.

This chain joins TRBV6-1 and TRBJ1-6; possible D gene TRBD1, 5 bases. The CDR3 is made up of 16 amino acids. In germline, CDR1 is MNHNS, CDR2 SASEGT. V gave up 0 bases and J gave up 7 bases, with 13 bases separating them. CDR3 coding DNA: TGTGCCAGCAGTGAAGCGGGCCAGGGAAAAAATTCACCCCTCCACTTT. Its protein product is CASSEAGQGKNSPLHF.

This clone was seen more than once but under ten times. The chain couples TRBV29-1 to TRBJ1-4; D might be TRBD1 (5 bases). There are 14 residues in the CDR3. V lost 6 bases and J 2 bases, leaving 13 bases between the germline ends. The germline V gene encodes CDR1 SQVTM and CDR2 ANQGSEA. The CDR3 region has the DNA TGCAGCGTAGGCAGGGATGGCACTAATGAAAAACTGTTTTTT. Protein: CSVGRDGTNEKLFF.

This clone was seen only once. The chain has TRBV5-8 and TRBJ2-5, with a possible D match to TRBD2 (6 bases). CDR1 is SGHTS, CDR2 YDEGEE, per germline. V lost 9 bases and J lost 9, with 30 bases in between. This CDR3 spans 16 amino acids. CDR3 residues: CATELDVDSGFWPQYF. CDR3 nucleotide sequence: TGTGCCACCGAACTTGATGTTGATAGCGGATTTTGGCCCCAGTACTTC. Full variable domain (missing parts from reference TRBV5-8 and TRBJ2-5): EAGVTQSPTHLIKTRGQQATLRCSPISGHTSVYWYQQALGLGLQFLLWYDEGEERNRGNFPPRFSGRQFPNYSSELNVNALELEDSALYLCATELDVDSGFWPQYFGPGTRLLVL.

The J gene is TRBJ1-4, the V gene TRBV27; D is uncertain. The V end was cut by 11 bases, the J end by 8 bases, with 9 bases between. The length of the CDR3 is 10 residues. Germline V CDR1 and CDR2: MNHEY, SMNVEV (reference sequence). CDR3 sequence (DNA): TGTGCCCCTCGAGGGGAAAAACTGTTTTTT. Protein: CAPRGEKLFF.

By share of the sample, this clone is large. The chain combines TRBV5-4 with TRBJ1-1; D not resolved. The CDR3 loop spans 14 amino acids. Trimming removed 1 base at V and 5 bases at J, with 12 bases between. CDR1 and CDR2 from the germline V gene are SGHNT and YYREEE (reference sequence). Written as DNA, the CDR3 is TGTGCCAGCAGCTTGAAAGAAGTTGGGACTGAAGCTTTCTTT. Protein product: CASSLKEVGTEAFF.

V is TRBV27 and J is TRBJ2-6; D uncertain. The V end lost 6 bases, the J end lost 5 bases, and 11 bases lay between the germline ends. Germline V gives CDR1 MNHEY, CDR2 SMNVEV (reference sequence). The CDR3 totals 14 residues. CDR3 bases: TGTGCCAGCAGCGTCACAGTGAGGGCCAACGTCCTGACTTTC. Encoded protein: CASSVTVRANVLTF.

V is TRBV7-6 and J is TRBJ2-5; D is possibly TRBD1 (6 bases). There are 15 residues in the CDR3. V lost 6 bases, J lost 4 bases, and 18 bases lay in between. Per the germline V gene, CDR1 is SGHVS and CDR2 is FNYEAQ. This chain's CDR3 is CASSFTGSGTETQYF. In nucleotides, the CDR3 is TGTGCCAGCAGTTTTACAGGGAGTGGTACAGAGACCCAGTACTTC.

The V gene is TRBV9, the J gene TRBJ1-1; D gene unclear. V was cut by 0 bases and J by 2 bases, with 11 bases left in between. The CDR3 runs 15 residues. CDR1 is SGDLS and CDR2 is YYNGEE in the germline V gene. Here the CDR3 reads CASSVVPTANTEAFF. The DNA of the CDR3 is TGTGCCAGCAGCGTAGTCCCAACAGCTAACACTGAAGCTTTCTTT.

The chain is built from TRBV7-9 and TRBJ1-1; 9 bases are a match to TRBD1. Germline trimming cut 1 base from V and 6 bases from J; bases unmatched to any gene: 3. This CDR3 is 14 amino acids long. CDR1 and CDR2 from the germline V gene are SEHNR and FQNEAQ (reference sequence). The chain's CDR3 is CASSLEQGAPEAFF. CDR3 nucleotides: TGTGCCAGCAGCTTAGAACAGGGGGCTCCTGAAGCTTTCTTT.

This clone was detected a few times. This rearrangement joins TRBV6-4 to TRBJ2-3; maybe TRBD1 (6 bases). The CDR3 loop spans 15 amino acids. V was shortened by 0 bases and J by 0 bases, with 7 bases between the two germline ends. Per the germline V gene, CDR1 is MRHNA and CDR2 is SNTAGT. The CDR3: CASSDSGQSTDTQYF. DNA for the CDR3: TGTGCCAGCAGTGACTCAGGACAGAGCACAGATACGCAGTATTTT.

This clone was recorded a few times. The CDR3 protein is CASSYSPEGAGELFF. CDR3 nucleotides: TGTGCCAGCAGTTACTCCCCAGAGGGGGCCGGGGAGCTGTTTTTT. The chain links TRBV6-6 to TRBJ2-2, with D perhaps TRBD1 (6 bases). CDR1 and CDR2 from the germline V gene are MNHNY and SVGAGI (reference sequence). The CDR3 is 15 amino acids. V was pared by 0 bases and J by 6 bases, with 11 bases between.

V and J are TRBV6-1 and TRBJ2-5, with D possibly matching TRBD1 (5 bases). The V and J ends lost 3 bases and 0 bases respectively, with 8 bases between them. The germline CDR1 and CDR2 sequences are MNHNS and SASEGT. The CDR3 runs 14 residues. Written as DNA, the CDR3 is TGTGCCAGCAGTGATCGGACAAACCAAGAGACCCAGTACTTC. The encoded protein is CASSDRTNQETQYF.

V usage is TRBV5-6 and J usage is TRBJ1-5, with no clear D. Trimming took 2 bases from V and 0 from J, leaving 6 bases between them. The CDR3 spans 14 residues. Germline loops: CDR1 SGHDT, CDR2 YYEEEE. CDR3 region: CASSLVYSNQPQHF. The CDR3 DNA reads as TGTGCCAGCAGCTTAGTCTATAGCAATCAGCCCCAGCATTTT.

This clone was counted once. CDR3 sequence reads: CASSLEGVVYWTPEAFF. CDR3 nucleotides: TGTGCCAGCAGCTTGGAGGGGGTCGTGTATTGGACCCCTGAAGCTTTCTTT. The chain links TRBV5-4 to TRBJ1-1; possible D gene TRBD1, 6 bases. Germline V gives CDR1 SGHNT, CDR2 YYREEE (reference sequence). The V and J ends lost 0 bases and 6 bases respectively, with 21 bases between them. The CDR3 totals 17 residues.

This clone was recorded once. The CDR3 region is CASSLTNSGGSEQYF. The CDR3 region has the DNA TGCGCCAGCAGCTTGACAAATAGCGGGGGCTCCGAGCAGTACTTC. The J gene is TRBJ2-7, the V gene TRBV5-1; 9 bases agree with TRBD2. The CDR3 totals 15 residues. V was clipped by 1 base and J by 6 bases; unmatched bases: 8. Germline V gives CDR1 SGHRS, CDR2 YFSETQ. Looking up the rest from reference TRBV5-1 and TRBJ2-7 gives the full variable domain: KAGVTQTPRYLIKTRGQQVTLSCSPISGHRSVSWYQQTPGQGLQFLFEYFSETQRNKGNFPGRFSGRQFSNSRSEMNVSTLELGDSALYLCASSLTNSGGSEQYFGPGTRLTVT.

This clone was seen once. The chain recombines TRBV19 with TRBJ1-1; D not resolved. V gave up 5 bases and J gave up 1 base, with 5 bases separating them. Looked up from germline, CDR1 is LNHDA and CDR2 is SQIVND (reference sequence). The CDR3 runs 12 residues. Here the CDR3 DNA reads TGTGCCAGTAGTTATGGGAACACTGAAGCTTTCTTT. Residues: CASSYGNTEAFF.

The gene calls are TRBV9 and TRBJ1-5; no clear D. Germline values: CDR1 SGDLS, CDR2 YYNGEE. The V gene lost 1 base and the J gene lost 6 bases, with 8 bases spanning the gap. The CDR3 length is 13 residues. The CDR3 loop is CASSVSPGQPQHF. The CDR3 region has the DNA TGTGCCAGCAGCGTATCCCCCGGTCAGCCCCAGCATTTT.